The T cell receptor (beta chain) described here comes from a study of shared clonotypes between healthy human individuals. Study-level information: The study drew on a couple of women and a few men aged 18 to 49 as donors.

The deep-level immunoSEQ assay was used. Ten immunoSEQ deep assay plates were used to sequence unsorted PBMC DNA. Clones were read by immunoSEQ multiplex PCR, and TCRdb kept only the in-frame ones, dropping some. Of around 480,000 clones in the sample, over 75% are singletons; the top ten hold around 12%. J lost 7 bases, V lost 6 bases, and 4 bases had no gene match. The germline CDR1 and CDR2 sequences are SQVTM and ANQGSEA. CDR3 length equals 11 residues. Recent acute infections and vaccinations were absent in the healthy HIV-negative adult donors. The V gene is TRBV29-1, the J gene TRBJ2-3, with 7 bases matching TRBD1. This receptor was obtained from a woman in her thirties or forties in good health. Some clones in this sample may be carry-over from other donors' samples. Sequenced sample: PBMCs. CDR3 DNA sequence: TGCAGCGTAGGACAGGCAAATACGCAGTATTTT. Protein product: CSVGQANTQYF.